The sequence of this T cell receptor (beta chain) was determined in a study of control samples from healthy donors and cancer patients. Clones were read by immunoSEQ multiplex PCR, and TCRdb kept only the in-frame ones, dropping some. The sample has some 80,000 clones, about 90% seen once. There are 16 residues in the CDR3. The germline V gene has CDR1 MGHRA and CDR2 YSYEKL. Trimming stripped 0 bases from V and 2 bases from J, with 13 bases between. Source material: PBMCs. This receptor was identified in a woman in her sixties or seventies with head and neck cancer. The V call is TRBV4-1, the J call TRBJ1-1, with D unclear. The CDR3: CASSQDWGGSNTEAFF. Written as DNA, the CDR3 is TGCGCCAGCAGCCAAGATTGGGGAGGGTCTAACACTGAAGCTTTCTTT.